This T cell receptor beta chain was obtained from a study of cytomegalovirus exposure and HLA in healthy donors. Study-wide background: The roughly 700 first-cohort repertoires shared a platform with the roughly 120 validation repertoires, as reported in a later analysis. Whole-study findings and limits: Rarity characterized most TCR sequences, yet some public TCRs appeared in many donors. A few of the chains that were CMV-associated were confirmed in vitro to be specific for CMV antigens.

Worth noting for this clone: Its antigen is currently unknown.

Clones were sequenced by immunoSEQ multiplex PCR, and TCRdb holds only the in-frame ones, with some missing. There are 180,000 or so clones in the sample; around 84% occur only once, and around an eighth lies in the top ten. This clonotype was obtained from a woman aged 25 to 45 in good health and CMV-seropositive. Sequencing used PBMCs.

DNA for the CDR3: TGTGCCAGCTCACCAGTCACTAGCGGGAGGGCCCGAGAGCAGTTCTTC. It codes for CASSPVTSGRAREQFF. The chain links TRBV18 to TRBJ2-1; 13 nucleotides align to TRBD2. The CDR3 sequence is 16 residues long. J was trimmed by 10 bases and V by 2 bases; bases with no gene match: 8. Per the germline V gene, CDR1 is KGHSH and CDR2 is LQKENI.